This T cell receptor (beta chain) was profiled in a study of Graves' ophthalmopathy and Graves' hyperthyroidism. Amplification of the TCR beta CDR3 regions used RNA transcripts (as template). The first round was an RT-PCR with HTBI primers, and the second round was a multiplex PCR. TCRdb independently ran MiXCR on the multiplex PCR reads; one entry per CDR3 protein. In the table there are roughly 480,000 distinct CDR3 sequences, roughly an eighth of which are singletons. Trimming stripped 2 bases from V and 9 bases from J, with 12 bases between. Per germline, CDR1 SGDLS and CDR2 YYNGEE. This CDR3 is 14 amino acids long. This clonotype was found a few times.

The sequenced material came from blood. The rearrangement uses TRBV9 and TRBJ1-6, with a tentative D call TRBD1 (5 bases). This clonotype was sampled from a woman between 25 and 40 years old with Graves' ophthalmopathy. CDR3 region: CASSVGLGVSPLHF. For the CDR3, the DNA is TGTGCCAGCAGCGTGGGACTGGGGGTTTCACCCCTCCACTTT.